This TCR beta chain appears in the sequencing data of a study of cytomegalovirus exposure and HLA in healthy donors. Whole-study context: In a later analysis, it was reported that the 110 or so validation repertoires had been produced on the same platform as the roughly 700 repertoires belonging to the first cohort. Overall study findings and caveats: According to the study, 150 to 200 TCR beta chains were cytomegalovirus-associated.

Germline CDR1 SGHRS, CDR2 YFSETQ. The CDR3 contains 12 residues. V lost 5 bases and J 0 bases, leaving 5 bases between the germline ends. The protocol was immunoSEQ multiplex PCR, while the TCRdb copy is restricted to in-frame clones and leaves out a portion. The sample lists under 130,000 clones, more than 85% seen once, with about 4% in the top ten. Points on this clone: Its specificity is unknown.

The sample consisted of PBMCs. The sequence derives from a woman between 18 and 30 years old in good health and CMV-seropositive. The chain recombines TRBV5-1 with TRBJ2-5; D uncertain. This chain's CDR3 is CASRPDQETQYF. In nucleotides, the CDR3 is TGCGCCAGCAGACCGGACCAAGAGACCCAGTACTTC.